This T cell receptor (beta chain) was captured by sequencing in a study of T cell responses to AZD1222 COVID-19 vaccine. Profiled with immunoSEQ multiplex PCR; TCRdb holds only in-frame clones, not every one. The sample has around 85,000 clones; roughly 90% are singletons. Study results and caveats: At study baseline, merely five or six AZD1222 recipients were seropositive. In all cases, repertoires were sampled only after the peak T cell response. The study found vaccine-associated CD4 TCRs spanning spike, dominant at 160-218 and 743-854. A mostly white British donor set with more females was recruited, and clonal diversity was possibly underestimated.

The CDR3 spans 16 residues. CDR1 and CDR2 from the germline V gene are SGHTA and FQGNSA. With V trimmed by 5 bases and J by 7 bases, 5 bases remained unmatched. Regarding this clone: What it binds is unknown.

The material was peripheral blood, obtained 28 days after the second AZD1222 dose. V and J are TRBV7-2 and TRBJ2-2, with 15 bases lining up with TRBD2. The clonotype originates from an adult who received the AZD1222 COVID-19 vaccine. The CDR3 nucleotides read TGTGCCAGCAGCATGGGACTAGCGGGGGGCCTCGGGGAGCTGTTTTTT. It yields the protein CASSMGLAGGLGELFF.